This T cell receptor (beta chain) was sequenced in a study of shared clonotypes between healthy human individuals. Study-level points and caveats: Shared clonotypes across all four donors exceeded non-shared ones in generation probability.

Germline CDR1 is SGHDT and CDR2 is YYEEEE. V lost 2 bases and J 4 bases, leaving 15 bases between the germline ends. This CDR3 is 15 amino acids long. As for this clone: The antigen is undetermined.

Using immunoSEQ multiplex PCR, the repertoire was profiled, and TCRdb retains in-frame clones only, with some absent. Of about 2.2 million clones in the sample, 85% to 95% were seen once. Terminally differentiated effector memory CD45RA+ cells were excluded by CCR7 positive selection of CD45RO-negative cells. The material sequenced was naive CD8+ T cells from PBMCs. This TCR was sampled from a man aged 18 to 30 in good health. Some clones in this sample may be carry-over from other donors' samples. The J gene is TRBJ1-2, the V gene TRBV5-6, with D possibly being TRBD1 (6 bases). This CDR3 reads CASSFEGGVPYGYTF. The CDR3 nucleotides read TGTGCCAGCAGCTTCGAGGGGGGGGTCCCCTATGGCTACACCTTC.